These T cell receptor beta chains were read from a single sample in a study of cytomegalovirus exposure and HLA in healthy donors. Sequenced by immunoSEQ multiplex PCR; TCRdb stores in-frame clones only, minus some. The sample has 75,000 to 100,000 clones, about four fifths seen once. Sequencing input: PBMCs. These receptors were taken from a young man in good health and CMV-seronegative. Each CDR3 is given with its conserved first and last residue. The D gene is left open where the match is weak. Only some rows state a clone size, as once, few, many or a class for expanded clones.

TRBJ1-5,NA,TRBV6-5,NA,CASSYSTGYSNQPQHF,TGTGCCAGCAGTTACTCGACTGGGTATAGCAATCAGCCCCAGCATTTT
TRBJ2-3,NA,TRBV5-6,NA,CASSLVRGGRGLEDTQYF,TGTGCCAGCAGCTTGGTTCGGGGGGGAAGGGGGCTTGAAGATACGCAGTATTTT
TRBJ1-1,TRBD1,TRBV10-3,NA,CAISDPRQGAEAFF,TGTGCCATCAGTGACCCGCGACAGGGGGCTGAAGCTTTCTTT
TRBJ2-2,TRBD2,TRBV6-4,NA,CASSDPGLAGVRELFF,TGTGCCAGCAGTGACCCCGGACTAGCGGGAGTAAGGGAGCTGTTTTTT
TRBJ1-1,NA,TRBV6-1,NA,CASSDLAGNTEAFF,TGTGCCAGCAGTGATTTGGCAGGGAACACTGAAGCTTTCTTT
TRBJ2-1,TRBD2,TRBV7-9,NA,CASSLPPGTSQFF,TGTGCCAGCAGCTTACCGCCTGGGACTAGCCAGTTCTTC
TRBJ2-6,NA,TRBV7-8,NA,CASSLARRFTGANVLTF,TGTGCCAGCAGCTTAGCGCGGAGATTTACTGGGGCCAACGTCCTGACTTTC
TRBJ2-2,TRBD1,TRBV2,NA,CASQGVGELFF,TGTGCCAGCCAGGGGGTCGGGGAGCTGTTTTTT
TRBJ1-1,NA,TRBV7-9,NA,CASSLAGTVSRNTEAFF,TGTGCCAGCAGCTTAGCGGGGACTGTCAGTCGGAACACTGAAGCTTTCTTT
TRBJ2-3,NA,TRBV6-5,few,CASSYSGGRAFTQYF,TGTGCCAGCAGTTACTCGGGGGGGCGTGCGTTTACGCAGTATTTT
TRBJ2-3,NA,TRBV5-1,NA,CASSWGAGSDTQYF,TGCGCCAGCAGCTGGGGTGCGGGATCCGATACGCAGTATTTT
TRBJ1-1,TRBD1,TRBV27,NA,CASSLGTAMNTEAFF,TGTGCCAGCAGTTTGGGGACAGCCATGAACACTGAAGCTTTCTTT
TRBJ2-7,NA,TRBV11-2,NA,CASSLDPGYGAYEQYF,TGTGCCAGCAGCCTGGACCCAGGGTACGGCGCCTACGAGCAGTACTTC
TRBJ1-1,TRBD1,TRBV10-3,NA,CAIRGTGKGTEAFF,TGTGCCATCAGGGGGACAGGGAAAGGTACTGAAGCTTTCTTT
TRBJ2-7,NA,TRBV9,NA,CASSVGPSSYEQYF,TGTGCCAGCAGCGTAGGCCCGAGTTCCTACGAGCAGTACTTC
TRBJ1-5,NA,TRBV9,NA,CASSVGGSGNQPQHF,TGTGCCAGCAGCGTAGGAGGGTCAGGCAATCAGCCCCAGCATTTT
TRBJ2-7,TRBD1,TRBV9,NA,CASSAKQGLSYEQYF,TGTGCCAGCAGCGCAAAACAGGGGCTGTCCTACGAGCAGTACTTC
TRBJ2-7,TRBD1,TRBV5-1,NA,CASSLAVTGFEQYF,TGCGCCAGCAGCTTGGCCGTGACAGGGTTCGAGCAGTACTTC
TRBJ2-7,TRBD1,TRBV12-5,NA,CASGLVIRGQGEQYF,TGTGCTAGTGGTTTGGTAATCAGGGGGCAAGGCGAGCAGTACTTC
TRBJ1-5,NA,TRBV19,NA,CASSSPGNQPQHF,TGTGCCAGTAGTTCTCCGGGTAATCAGCCCCAGCATTTT
TRBJ1-1,TRBD1,TRBV10-3,once,CATEEQGAGSTEAFF,TGTGCCACCGAGGAGCAGGGGGCGGGGTCCACTGAAGCTTTCTTT
TRBJ1-4,NA,TRBV5-1,NA,CASGRTGATNEKLFF,TGCGCCAGCGGGCGGACGGGAGCAACTAATGAAAAACTGTTTTTT
TRBJ1-2,TRBD1,TRBV30,once,CAWSSGQEGGGYTF,TGTGCCTGGAGCTCGGGACAGGAAGGTGGTGGCTACACCTTC
TRBJ1-2,TRBD1,TRBV7-8,NA,CASSLKTGAGYTF,TGTGCCAGCAGCCTTAAAACAGGGGCCGGCTACACCTTC
TRBJ2-5,NA,TRBV5-6,NA,CASSLVPGETQYF,TGTGCCAGCAGCTTGGTCCCGGGAGAGACCCAGTACTTC
TRBJ2-7,TRBD1,TRBV5-1,NA,CASSLWGGGQGAPLSYEQYF,TGCGCCAGCAGCTTGTGGGGAGGGGGACAGGGGGCTCCTCTCTCCTACGAGCAGTACTTC
TRBJ2-2,NA,TRBV9,NA,CASSARGNTGELFF,TGTGCCAGCAGCGCCAGAGGCAACACCGGGGAGCTGTTTTTT
TRBJ1-5,NA,TRBV4-3,NA,CASSRGRDQPQHF,TGCGCCAGCAGCAGAGGGAGGGATCAGCCCCAGCATTTT
TRBJ2-1,NA,TRBV5-1,NA,CASEPGQFYNEQFF,TGCGCCAGTGAGCCGGGACAATTTTACAATGAGCAGTTCTTC
TRBJ1-1,NA,TRBV28,NA,CASSLLPDIPEAFF,TGTGCCAGCAGTTTATTACCGGACATCCCTGAAGCTTTCTTT
TRBJ1-5,NA,TRBV27,NA,CASSYTGNNQPQHF,TGTGCCAGCAGTTACACAGGGAACAATCAGCCCCAGCATTTT
TRBJ2-1,TRBD2,TRBV11-2,NA,CASSPTGLAGGPPLNEQFF,TGTGCCAGCAGCCCTACGGGACTAGCGGGGGGACCCCCTTTGAATGAGCAGTTCTTC
TRBJ2-3,TRBD1,TRBV6-1,NA,CASSVTDRGRDTQYF,TGTGCCAGCAGCGTAACGGACAGGGGGCGTGATACGCAGTATTTT
TRBJ1-1,NA,TRBV20-1,NA,CSPPGGKAFF,TGCAGCCCTCCCGGAGGGAAAGCTTTCTTT
TRBJ1-2,NA,TRBV13,NA,CASSLGDSNYGYTF,TGTGCCAGCAGCTTAGGAGACAGTAACTATGGCTACACCTTC
TRBJ1-5,TRBD1,TRBV19,NA,CASSIWGTGGQPQHF,TGTGCCAGTAGTATCTGGGGGACAGGGGGTCAGCCCCAGCATTTT
TRBJ1-2,NA,TRBV2,NA,CASSVVEAYGYTF,TGTGCCAGCAGTGTCGTCGAAGCCTATGGCTACACCTTC
TRBJ2-7,TRBD1,TRBV6-1,NA,CASSGRDPGTGIYEQYF,TGTGCCAGCAGTGGAAGGGATCCCGGGACAGGGATCTACGAGCAGTACTTC
TRBJ1-2,NA,TRBV7-9,NA,CASSSRPGDGYTF,TGTGCCAGCAGCTCACGACCAGGGGATGGCTACACCTTC
TRBJ2-1,TRBD2,TRBV7-8,NA,CASSLRGGSSYNEQFF,TGTGCCAGCAGCCTGAGAGGCGGGAGCTCCTACAATGAGCAGTTCTTC
TRBJ1-4,NA,TRBV30,once,CAWRWQREKLFF,TGTGCCTGGAGGTGGCAGCGTGAAAAACTGTTTTTT
TRBJ2-3,NA,TRBV10-2,NA,CASSERRGGADTQYF,TGCGCCAGCAGTGAGCGGAGGGGGGGCGCAGATACGCAGTATTTT
TRBJ2-1,TRBD2,TRBV5-1,NA,CASNPDSGRPPSSYNEQFF,TGCGCCAGCAACCCCGATAGCGGGAGGCCTCCAAGCTCCTACAATGAGCAGTTCTTC
TRBJ2-7,NA,TRBV28,once,CASRKTGSSYEQYF,TGTGCCAGCAGGAAAACAGGATCTAGCTACGAGCAGTACTTC
TRBJ2-7,TRBD2,TRBV9,NA,CASSPLAVSYEQYF,TGTGCCAGCAGCCCGCTAGCGGTCTCCTACGAGCAGTACTTC
TRBJ1-2,NA,TRBV30,once,CAWSVDVRGYTF,TGTGCCTGGAGTGTAGATGTGCGTGGCTACACCTTC
TRBJ1-1,NA,TRBV18,NA,CASLKGVSAEAFF,TGTGCCAGCTTAAAAGGGGTTTCTGCTGAAGCTTTCTTT
TRBJ1-5,NA,TRBV19,NA,CASRSTGFYSNQPQHF,TGTGCCAGTAGATCCACAGGGTTTTATAGCAATCAGCCCCAGCATTTT